This TCR beta chain was recovered during a study of blood T cell repertoires in COVID-19 (dated by TCRdb to 2020 to 2022). For context, the study as a whole: The collaborator samples originated in the United States, Italy and Spain and spanned the acute and convalescent phases of COVID-19. Samples were obtained from the ongoing ImmuneRACE study (first 160 participants) and from over a thousand subjects provided by 6 global collaborators. Nearly every sample came with metadata listing a de-identified subject ID, COVID-19 status, age in years and sex. Deeply sampled blood TCRbeta repertoires from subjects exposed to, actively infected with, or recovered from COVID-19 were included in the dataset. Where available, HLA class I and class II types were taken from metadata supplied by the sample provider and were not determined by assay-based typing. The repertoires were made available in a free public database intended to serve as a resource for research on the immune response to SARS-CoV-2. The material from the prospective study consisted of cDNA or gDNA derived from T cells, B-cell-depleted T cells, or PBMCs.

Regarding this clone: This clone's antigen is unknown. Per-base quality was not reported, and no clone a single base away is much larger than it.

Another Seattle source contributed samples from volunteer blood donors who had recovered from COVID-19. Whole blood was collected in K2EDTA tubes by collaborating institutions according to the institutions' own protocols. For TCRbeta analysis, collaborator samples were shipped as frozen whole blood, as isolated PBMCs, or as DNA extracted from either sample type. Paper-wide results and their limitations: How much clinical and demographic metadata was included differed by source and by participant, and the metadata was provided uncurated.

Ends trimmed: V by 4 bases, J by 7 bases; bases unmatched to a gene: 3. The cysteine opens and the phenylalanine closes a CDR3 of 12 amino acids. Only CDR3 DNA is held: 36 bases, read in frame from base 1. For CDR1 and CDR2, the germline V gene (reference sequence) lists LNHDA and SQIVND. TCRbeta CDR3 regions were amplified from genomic DNA by means of the immunoSEQ Assay, a bias-controlled multiplex PCR. For the original study's pipeline: Nucleated cell counts per sample were estimated from amplification of reference gene primers within the assay. To quantify the absolute abundance of each unique TCRbeta CDR3 rearrangement, sequence reads were collapsed and filtered. For each sample, productive Simpson clonality was calculated as the square root of Simpson's diversity index across productive rearrangements. In TCRdb, the immuneACCESS table is reduced to in-frame sequences with V and J assigned. These tables do not hold every clone; where another copy was compared, an unresolved V gene accounts for under half, and the others remain unexplained. V, J and clone size derive from that table, while D and trimming were established from the DNA sequence. The sample contains 150,000 to 200,000 clones, about 83% of them found a single time. Clones ranked in the top ten supply roughly 8% of the sample.

The V and J genes are TRBV19 and TRBJ1-1; TRBD1 matches 7 bases in the middle. The sequencing input was peripheral blood. The sequence came from a man aged 35 to 55 who had recovered from COVID-19. At the DNA level, the sequence is TGTGCCAGTAGTACCGGGACAGATGAAGCTTTCTTT. Translated, this is CASSTGTDEAFF.